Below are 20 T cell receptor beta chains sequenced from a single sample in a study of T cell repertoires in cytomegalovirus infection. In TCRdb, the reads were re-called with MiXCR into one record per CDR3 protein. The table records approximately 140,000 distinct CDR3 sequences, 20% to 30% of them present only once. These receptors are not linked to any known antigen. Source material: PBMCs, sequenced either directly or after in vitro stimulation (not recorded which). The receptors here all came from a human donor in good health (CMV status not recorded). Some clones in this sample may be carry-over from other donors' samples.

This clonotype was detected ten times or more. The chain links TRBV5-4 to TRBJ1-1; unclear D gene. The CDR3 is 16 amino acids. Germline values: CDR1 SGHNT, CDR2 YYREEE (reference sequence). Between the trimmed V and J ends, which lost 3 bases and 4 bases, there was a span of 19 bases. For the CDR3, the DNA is TGTGCCAGCAGCTATGGGAGTGACGCCGGAAGCACTGAAGCTTTCTTT. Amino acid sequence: CASSYGSDAGSTEAFF.

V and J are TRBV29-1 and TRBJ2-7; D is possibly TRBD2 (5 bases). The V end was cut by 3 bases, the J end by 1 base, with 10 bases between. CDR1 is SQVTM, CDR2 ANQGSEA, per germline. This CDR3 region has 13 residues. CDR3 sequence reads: CSVDDGGSYEQYF. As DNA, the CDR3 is TGCAGCGTTGATGACGGAGGATCCTACGAGCAGTACTTC.

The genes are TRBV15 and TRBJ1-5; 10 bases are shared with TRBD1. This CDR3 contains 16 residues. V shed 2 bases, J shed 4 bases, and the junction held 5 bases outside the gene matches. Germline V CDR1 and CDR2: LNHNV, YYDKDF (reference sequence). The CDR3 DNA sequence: TGTGCCACCAGCAGATTCCCGGGACAGGGGAATCAGCCCCAGCATTTT. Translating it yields CATSRFPGQGNQPQHF.

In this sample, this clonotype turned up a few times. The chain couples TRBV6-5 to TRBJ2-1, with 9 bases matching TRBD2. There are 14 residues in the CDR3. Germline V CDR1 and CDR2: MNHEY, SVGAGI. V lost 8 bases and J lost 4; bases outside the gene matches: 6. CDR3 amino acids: CASVRAGGYNEQFF. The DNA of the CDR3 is TGTGCCAGCGTCAGAGCGGGAGGTTACAATGAGCAGTTCTTC.

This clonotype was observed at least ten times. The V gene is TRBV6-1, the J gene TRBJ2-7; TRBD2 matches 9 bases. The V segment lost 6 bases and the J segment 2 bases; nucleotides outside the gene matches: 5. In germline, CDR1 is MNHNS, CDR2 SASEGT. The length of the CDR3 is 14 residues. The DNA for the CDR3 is TGTGCCAGCAGAGGACTAGCGAGAACCTACGAGCAGTACGTC. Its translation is CASRGLARTYEQYV.

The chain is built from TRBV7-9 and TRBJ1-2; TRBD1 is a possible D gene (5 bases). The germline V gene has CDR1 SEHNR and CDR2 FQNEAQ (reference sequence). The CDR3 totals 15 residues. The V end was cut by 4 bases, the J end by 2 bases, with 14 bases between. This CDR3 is CASSSRATANYGYTF. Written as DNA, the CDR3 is TGTGCCAGCAGCTCCCGGGCGACAGCGAACTATGGCTACACCTTC.

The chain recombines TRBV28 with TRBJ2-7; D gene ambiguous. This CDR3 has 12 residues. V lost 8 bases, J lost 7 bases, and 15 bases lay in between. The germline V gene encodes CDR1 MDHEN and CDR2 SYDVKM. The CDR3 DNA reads TGTGCCAGCGGCCTAACGATGGGGGAGCAGTACTTC. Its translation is CASGLTMGEQYF.

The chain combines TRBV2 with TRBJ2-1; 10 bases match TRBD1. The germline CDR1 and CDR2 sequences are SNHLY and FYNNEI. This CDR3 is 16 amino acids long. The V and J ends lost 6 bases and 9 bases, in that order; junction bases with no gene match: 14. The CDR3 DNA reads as TGTGCCAGCAGCACCTCAGGGACAGGGGTATTTGCTGAGCAGTTCTTC. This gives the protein CASSTSGTGVFAEQFF.

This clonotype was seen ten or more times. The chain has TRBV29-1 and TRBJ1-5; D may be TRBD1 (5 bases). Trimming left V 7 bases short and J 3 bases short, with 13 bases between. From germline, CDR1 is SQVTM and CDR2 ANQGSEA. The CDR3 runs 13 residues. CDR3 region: CSARTGFNQPQHF. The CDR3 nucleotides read TGCAGCGCGAGAACAGGCTTCAATCAGCCCCAGCATTTT.

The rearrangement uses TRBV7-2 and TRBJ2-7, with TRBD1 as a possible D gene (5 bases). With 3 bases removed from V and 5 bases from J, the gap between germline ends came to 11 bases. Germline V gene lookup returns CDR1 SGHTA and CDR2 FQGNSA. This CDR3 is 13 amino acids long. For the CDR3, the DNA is TGTGCCAGCAGCTTGGTGACAGCAAACGAGCAGTACTTC. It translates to CASSLVTANEQYF.

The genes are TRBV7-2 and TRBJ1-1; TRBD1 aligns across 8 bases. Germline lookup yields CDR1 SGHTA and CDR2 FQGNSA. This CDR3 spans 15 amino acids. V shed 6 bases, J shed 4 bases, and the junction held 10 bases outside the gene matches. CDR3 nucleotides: TGTGCCAGCAGAACCCGAACACAGGGGGGCACTGAAGCTTTCTTT. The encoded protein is CASRTRTQGGTEAFF.

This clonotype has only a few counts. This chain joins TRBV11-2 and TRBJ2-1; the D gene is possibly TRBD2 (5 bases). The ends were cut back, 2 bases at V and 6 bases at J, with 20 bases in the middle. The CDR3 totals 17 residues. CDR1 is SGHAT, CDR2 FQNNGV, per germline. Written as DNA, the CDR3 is TGTGCCAGCAGCTTAAAAGTTCTGGAGGCAGTTGGCAATGAGCAGTTCTTC. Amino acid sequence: CASSLKVLEAVGNEQFF.

CDR3 in DNA: TGTGCCAGCACCTCTTGGCCTCAGGGGACTAGCGGGAGTCATGAGCAGTTCTTC. Residues: CASTSWPQGTSGSHEQFF. The chain uses TRBV5-4 and TRBJ2-1; 14 bases are shared with TRBD2. The CDR3 contains 18 residues. V was clipped by 6 bases and J by 8 bases; unmatched bases: 16. The V gene's germline CDR1 is SGHNT and CDR2 YYREEE (reference sequence).

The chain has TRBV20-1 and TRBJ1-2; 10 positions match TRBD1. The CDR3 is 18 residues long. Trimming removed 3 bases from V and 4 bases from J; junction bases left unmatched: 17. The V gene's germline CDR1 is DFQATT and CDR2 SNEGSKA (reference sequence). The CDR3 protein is CSASSGQGNAQGLYGYTF. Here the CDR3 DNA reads TGCAGTGCTAGTTCGGGACAGGGGAACGCCCAGGGTCTCTATGGCTACACCTTC.

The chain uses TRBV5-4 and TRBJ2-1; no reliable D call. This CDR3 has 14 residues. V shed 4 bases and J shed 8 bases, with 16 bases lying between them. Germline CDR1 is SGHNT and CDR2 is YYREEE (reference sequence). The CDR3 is CASSRNDRWDEQFF. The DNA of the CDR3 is TGTGCCAGCAGCCGCAACGACCGGTGGGATGAGCAGTTCTTC.

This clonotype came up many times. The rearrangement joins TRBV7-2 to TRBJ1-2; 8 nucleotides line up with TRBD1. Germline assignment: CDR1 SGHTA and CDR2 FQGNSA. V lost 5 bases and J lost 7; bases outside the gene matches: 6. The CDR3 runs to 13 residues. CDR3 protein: CASSKQGGSGYTF. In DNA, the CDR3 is TGTGCCAGCAGCAAACAGGGGGGTTCTGGCTACACCTTC.

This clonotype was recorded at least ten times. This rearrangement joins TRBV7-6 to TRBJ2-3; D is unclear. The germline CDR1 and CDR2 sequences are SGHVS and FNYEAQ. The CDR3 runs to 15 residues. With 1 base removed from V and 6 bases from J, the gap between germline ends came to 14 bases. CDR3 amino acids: CASSLVDSSIDTQYF. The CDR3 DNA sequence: TGTGCCAGCAGCTTAGTTGATTCTTCAATTGATACGCAGTATTTT. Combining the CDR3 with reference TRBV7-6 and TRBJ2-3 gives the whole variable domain GAGVSQSPRYKVTKRGQDVALRCDPISGHVSLYWYRQALGQGPEFLTYFNYEAQQDKSGLPNDRFSAERPEGSISTLTIQRTEQRDSAMYRCASSLVDSSIDTQYFGPGTRLTVL.

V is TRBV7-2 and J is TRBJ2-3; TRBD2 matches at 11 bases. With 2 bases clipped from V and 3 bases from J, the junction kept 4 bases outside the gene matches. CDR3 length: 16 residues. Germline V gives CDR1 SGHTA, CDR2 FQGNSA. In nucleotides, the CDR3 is TGTGCCAGCAGCTTAAACCCTAGCGGGAGGACAGATACGCAGTATTTT. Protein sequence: CASSLNPSGRTDTQYF.

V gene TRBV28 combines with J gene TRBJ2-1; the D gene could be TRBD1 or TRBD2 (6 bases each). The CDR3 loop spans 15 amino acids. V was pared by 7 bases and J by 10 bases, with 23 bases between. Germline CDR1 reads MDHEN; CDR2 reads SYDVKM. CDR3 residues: CASNQYRETRGEQFF. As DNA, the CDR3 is TGTGCCAGCAATCAATACAGGGAGACCCGGGGGGAGCAGTTCTTC. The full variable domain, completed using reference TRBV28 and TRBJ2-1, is DVKVTQSSRYLVKRTGEKVFLECVQDMDHENMFWYRQDPGLGLRLIYFSYDVKMKEKGDIPEGYSVSREKKERFSLILESASTNQTSMYLCASNQYRETRGEQFFGPGTRLTVL.

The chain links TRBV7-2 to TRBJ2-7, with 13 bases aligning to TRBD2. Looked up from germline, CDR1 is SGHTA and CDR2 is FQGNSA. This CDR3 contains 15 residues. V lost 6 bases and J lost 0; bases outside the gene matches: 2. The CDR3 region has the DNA TGTGCCAGCAGAGGACTAGCGGGGGTCTCCTACGAGCAGTACTTC. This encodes CASRGLAGVSYEQYF. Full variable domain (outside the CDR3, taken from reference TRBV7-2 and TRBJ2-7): GAGVSQSPSNKVTEKGKDVELRCDPISGHTALYWYRQSLGQGLEFLIYFQGNSAPDKSGLPSDRFSAERTGGSVSTLTIQRTQQEDSAVYLCASRGLAGVSYEQYFGPGTRLTVT.